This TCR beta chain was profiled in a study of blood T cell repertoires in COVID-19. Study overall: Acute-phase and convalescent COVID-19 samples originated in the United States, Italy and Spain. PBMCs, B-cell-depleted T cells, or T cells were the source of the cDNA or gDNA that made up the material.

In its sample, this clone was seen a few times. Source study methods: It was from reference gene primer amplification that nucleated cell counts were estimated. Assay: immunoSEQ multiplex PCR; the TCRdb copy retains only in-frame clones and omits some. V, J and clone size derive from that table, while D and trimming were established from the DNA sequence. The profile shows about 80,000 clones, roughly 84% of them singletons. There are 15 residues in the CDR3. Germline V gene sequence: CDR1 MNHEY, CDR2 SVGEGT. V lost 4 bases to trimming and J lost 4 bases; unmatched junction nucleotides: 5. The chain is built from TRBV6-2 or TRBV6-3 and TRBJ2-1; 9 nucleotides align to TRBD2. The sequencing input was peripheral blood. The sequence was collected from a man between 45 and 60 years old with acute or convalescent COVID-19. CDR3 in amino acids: CASSSWTSEYNEQFF. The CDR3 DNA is TGTGCCAGCAGTTCATGGACTAGCGAGTACAATGAGCAGTTCTTC.